These 15 T cell receptor beta chains came from one sample sequenced in a study of shared T cell receptors in the human thymus. The protocol was immunoSEQ multiplex PCR, while the TCRdb copy is restricted to in-frame clones and leaves out a portion. The sample includes under 850,000 clones, over 75% of them seen just once. These data are also associated with another study on human thymus T cells.

Sequencing was done on a sample of thymocytes. Receptor source: a boy in the first two years of life with a congenital heart defect.

CDR3 region: CASSPREKLFF. DNA for the CDR3: TGTGCCAGCAGTCCTAGGGAAAAACTGTTTTTT. V gene TRBV6-1 combines with J gene TRBJ1-4; D gene unclear. V was trimmed by 5 bases and J by 8 bases, leaving 6 bases between them. Germline V lookup: CDR1 MNHNS, CDR2 SASEGT. The CDR3 is made up of 11 amino acids.

This clone has a single count. This chain uses TRBV4-2 with TRBJ1-2, with 8 bases matching TRBD1. The CDR3 length is 18 residues. Per germline, CDR1 LGHNA and CDR2 YNFKEQ. V shed 1 base, J shed 5 bases, and the junction held 15 bases outside the gene matches. In DNA, the CDR3 is TGTGCCAGCAGCCAAGTCCGCGAACAGGGGGAGAAGGGATATGGCTACACCTTC. Translating it yields CASSQVREQGEKGYGYTF.

V is TRBV5-6 and J is TRBJ2-1; TRBD2 agrees at 13 bases. The J segment lost 7 bases and the V segment lost 2 bases, leaving 9 bases of the junction unmatched. The CDR3 extends over 17 amino acids. CDR1 is SGHDT, CDR2 YYEEEE, per germline. The CDR3 coding sequence is TGTGCCAGCAGCTTCGATCCACCGGGACTAGCGGGAAATGAGCAGTTCTTC. Amino acid sequence: CASSFDPPGLAGNEQFF.

The chain recombines TRBV6-1 with TRBJ2-1; 9 bases align to TRBD1. V shed 1 base, J shed 6 bases, and the junction held 1 base outside the gene matches. The CDR3 consists of 14 residues. CDR1 is MNHNS, CDR2 SASEGT, per germline. The CDR3 protein is CASSEVGQGNEQFF. CDR3 bases: TGTGCCAGCAGTGAAGTGGGACAGGGCAATGAGCAGTTCTTC.

The CDR3 DNA reads TGTGCCAGCAGGTACCGGGCGGGGCCGACAGATACGCAGTATTTT. It codes for CASRYRAGPTDTQYF. The V call is TRBV11-2, the J call TRBJ2-3, with D perhaps TRBD2 (6 bases). The germline CDR1 and CDR2 sequences are SGHAT and FQNNGV. Trimming pared 6 bases from V and 3 bases from J, leaving 16 bases between. The CDR3 totals 15 residues.

The rearrangement joins TRBV9 to TRBJ1-1; 8 bases fit TRBD1. This CDR3 region has 14 residues. CDR1 SGDLS and CDR2 YYNGEE come from the germline V gene. V trimming: 3 bases; J trimming: 0 bases; junction bases outside the gene matches: 1. CDR3 coding DNA: TGTGCCAGCAGCGGGGGACAGGTGAACACTGAAGCTTTCTTT. This translates into CASSGGQVNTEAFF.

There are a few counts of this clone. V gene TRBV19 combines with J gene TRBJ1-5, with TRBD1 matching over 8 bases. The CDR3 has 15 amino acids. Looked up from germline, CDR1 is LNHDA and CDR2 is SQIVND (reference sequence). The V and J ends lost 5 bases and 2 bases, in that order; junction bases with no gene match: 5. CDR3 in amino acids: CASSLRTGRNQPQHF. Here the CDR3 DNA reads TGTGCCAGTAGTCTCCGGACAGGGCGCAATCAGCCCCAGCATTTT.

In nucleotides, the CDR3 is TGTGCTAGTGGTCCCCTGGCAGGGGAGGGTGGCTACACCTTC. Protein product: CASGPLAGEGGYTF. The chain carries TRBV12-5 and TRBJ1-2, with D perhaps TRBD1 (6 bases). This CDR3 region has 14 residues. Looked up from germline, CDR1 is LGHNT and CDR2 is FRNRAP. Between the trimmed V and J ends, which lost 5 bases and 7 bases, there was a span of 17 bases.

The chain combines TRBV9 with TRBJ1-4, with 7 nucleotides matching TRBD1. The trim removed 3 bases at V and 4 bases at J, leaving 9 bases unmatched. The CDR3 covers 16 residues. Germline V gene lookup returns CDR1 SGDLS and CDR2 YYNGEE. The CDR3, as DNA: TGTGCCAGCAGCGGTTTAGGGGGCGCGGGTAATGAAAAACTGTTTTTT. As protein: CASSGLGGAGNEKLFF.

The rearrangement joins TRBV25-1 to TRBJ2-7; 8 nucleotides align to TRBD1. Germline V gene data show CDR1 as MGHDK and CDR2 as SYGVNS. The CDR3 sequence is 15 residues long. Losses at the gene ends were 4 bases for V and 0 bases for J; bases not matched to a gene: 5. The CDR3 bases are TGTGCCAGCAGTGGATACAGGGGGGCCTCCTACGAGCAGTACTTC. Protein: CASSGYRGASYEQYF.

The chain recombines TRBV29-1 with TRBJ1-1, with 7 bases fitting TRBD1. The germline CDR1 and CDR2 sequences are SQVTM and ANQGSEA. The trim removed 7 bases at V and 4 bases at J, leaving 12 bases unmatched. The CDR3 sequence is 14 residues long. Here the CDR3 DNA reads TGCAGCGGGAGGGGCAGGGGGGCCAGCACTGAAGCTTTCTTT. Its protein product is CSGRGRGASTEAFF. The variable domain in full, completed from reference TRBV29-1 and TRBJ1-1, reads SAVISQKPSRDICQRGTSLTIQCQVDSQVTMMFWYRQQPGQSLTLIATANQGSEATYESGFVIDKFPISRPNLTFSTLTVSNMSPEDSSIYLCSGRGRGASTEAFFGQGTRLTVV.

This chain joins TRBV4-1 and TRBJ2-7; weak D call: TRBD1 (7 bases). CDR3 length equals 13 residues. Germline V lookup: CDR1 MGHRA, CDR2 YSYEKL. The V end was cut by 6 bases, the J end by 11 bases, with 20 bases between. CDR3 sequence reads: CASSHPPGGWKYF. The CDR3, as DNA: TGCGCCAGCAGTCATCCCCCAGGGGGGTGGAAGTACTTC.

J is TRBJ2-7 and V is TRBV27; 9 nucleotides align to TRBD1. The V gene end was trimmed by 4 bases and the J gene end by 0 bases; junction bases not matched to a gene: 7. Germline lookup yields CDR1 MNHEY and CDR2 SMNVEV (reference sequence). The CDR3 consists of 16 residues. CDR3 sequence: CASSSRDRENSYEQYF. The CDR3, as DNA: TGTGCCAGCAGTTCCCGGGACAGGGAAAACTCCTACGAGCAGTACTTC.

This chain links TRBV5-1 with TRBJ2-1, with TRBD1 matching over 9 bases. Looked up from germline, CDR1 is SGHRS and CDR2 is YFSETQ. V lost 4 bases, J lost 5 bases, and 4 bases stayed unmatched. This CDR3 region has 14 residues. The chain's CDR3 is CASSPGTGHNEQFF. The CDR3, as DNA: TGCGCCAGCAGCCCCGGGACAGGGCACAATGAGCAGTTCTTC.

The chain links TRBV28 to TRBJ1-5, with TRBD1 matching over 7 bases. The germline V gene encodes CDR1 MDHEN and CDR2 SYDVKM. Trimming cost V 6 bases and J 9 bases; bases outside gene matches: 14. The CDR3 loop spans 15 amino acids. Here the CDR3 reads CASSPIRQGMGPQHF. DNA for the CDR3: TGTGCCAGCAGCCCCATAAGACAGGGTATGGGGCCCCAGCATTTT.